The TCR beta chain under discussion was sequenced for a study of identical twins. Germline V gene lookup returns CDR1 DFQATT and CDR2 SNEGSKA (reference sequence). Trimming took off 4 bases at V and 3 bases at J, with 4 bases between the two ends. The CDR3 length is 11 residues. This clonotype showed up just a few times. TCRdb fed the 5' RACE reads into MiXCR, producing one record per CDR3 protein. The sample lists 600,000 to 700,000 distinct CDR3 sequences, about 20% occurring once. These data also formed part of another study, on T cells expressing NK-cell markers.

Sequencing used PBMCs. The receptor's source is a woman aged 18-29 years in good health. V usage is TRBV20-1 and J usage is TRBJ2-1, with no clear D. In DNA, the CDR3 is TGCAGTGCTAAGGGCTACAATGAGCAGTTCTTC. This gives the protein CSAKGYNEQFF.